Presented here are 11 T cell receptor beta chains from one specimen sequenced in a study of shared clonotypes between healthy human individuals. Assay: immunoSEQ multiplex PCR; the TCRdb copy retains only in-frame clones and omits some. This table has roughly 500,000 clones, approximately 79% appearing once. The sequencing input was PBMCs. These receptors all come from a woman aged 40 to 55 in good health. Some clones in this sample may be carry-over from other donors' samples.

This chain uses TRBV7-8 with TRBJ2-7, with D perhaps TRBD1 (5 bases). The germline V and J ends were trimmed by 6 bases and 3 bases, with 9 bases remaining between them. The CDR3 covers 12 residues. CDR1 is SGHVS and CDR2 is FQNEAQ in the germline V gene. The CDR3 loop reads CASSQGGYEQYF. The CDR3 bases are TGTGCCAGCAGTCAGGGTGGCTACGAGCAGTACTTC.

This clone was detected only once. V gene TRBV4-2 combines with J gene TRBJ1-2; 8 positions agree with TRBD1. J gave up 5 bases and V 6 bases, and 20 bases lay outside the gene matches. The CDR3 has 18 amino acids. CDR1 is LGHNA, CDR2 YNFKEQ, per germline. CDR3 sequence reads: CASRPGGAGGHQGYGYTF. CDR3 DNA: TGTGCCAGCAGACCTGGTGGGGCAGGGGGCCACCAAGGATATGGCTACACCTTC.

The chain joins TRBV7-3 to TRBJ2-2; D is unclear. Trimming removed 5 bases from V and 6 bases from J, with 7 bases in between. The germline V gene encodes CDR1 SGHTA and CDR2 FQGTGA. This CDR3 has 12 residues. CDR3 bases: TGTGCCAGCAGCCCGGAACCCGGGGAGCTGTTTTTT. Residues: CASSPEPGELFF.

The rearrangement links TRBV7-9 to TRBJ2-1; D perhaps matches TRBD2 (6 bases). Looked up from germline, CDR1 is SEHNR and CDR2 is FQNEAQ (reference sequence). V was trimmed by 2 bases and J by 0 bases, leaving 11 bases between them. This CDR3 has 16 amino acids. DNA of the CDR3: TGTGCCAGCAGCTTATGGGCGGGGAGCTCCTACAATGAGCAGTTCTTC. Protein: CASSLWAGSSYNEQFF.

The V and J genes are TRBV7-9 and TRBJ2-1; unclear D gene. The CDR3 is made up of 13 amino acids. With 1 base removed from V and 10 bases from J, the gap between germline ends came to 11 bases. The germline V gene encodes CDR1 SEHNR and CDR2 FQNEAQ (reference sequence). DNA for the CDR3: TGTGCCAGCAGCTTAGTTTTGGATAACGAGCAGTTCTTC. Translation: CASSLVLDNEQFF.

V usage is TRBV11-2 and J usage is TRBJ2-7; D is perhaps TRBD1 or TRBD2 (7 bases each). The CDR3 is 17 residues long. Trimming removed 0 bases from V and 1 base from J, with 16 bases in between. From germline, CDR1 is SGHAT and CDR2 FQNNGV. This CDR3 reads CASSLERGGGRSYEQYF. CDR3 nucleotides: TGTGCCAGCAGCTTAGAGAGGGGAGGGGGCAGGTCCTACGAGCAGTACTTC.

This clone has just a few counts. Other DNA sequences in this specimen translate into the identical CDR3. The rearrangement links TRBV18 to TRBJ2-1; D not resolved. The CDR3 has 14 amino acids. V lost 3 bases, J lost 3 bases, and 9 bases lay in between. The germline V gene has CDR1 KGHSH and CDR2 LQKENI. The CDR3 DNA follows: TGTGCCAGCTCACCTCCGCCTGACTACAATGAGCAGTTCTTC. It yields the protein CASSPPPDYNEQFF.

This clone was observed a handful of times. The V and J genes are TRBV6-1 and TRBJ2-1, with TRBD1 identical over 8 bases. This CDR3 has 12 amino acids. J was trimmed by 7 bases and V by 11 bases; bases with no gene match: 7. Germline V gene lookup returns CDR1 MNHNS and CDR2 SASEGT. Here the CDR3 reads CAGRTGMNEQFF. The CDR3 DNA is TGTGCCGGGAGGACAGGGATGAATGAGCAGTTCTTC.

This clone was observed a single time. The chain recombines TRBV25-1 with TRBJ1-5, with D hard to call. Germline assignment: CDR1 MGHDK and CDR2 SYGVNS. This CDR3 contains 14 residues. The V gene lost 1 base and the J gene lost 4 bases, with 8 bases spanning the gap. The CDR3 loop is CASSEFEGNQPQHF. For the CDR3, the DNA is TGTGCCAGCAGTGAATTTGAAGGGAATCAGCCCCAGCATTTT. The entire variable domain, with the rest obtained from reference TRBV25-1 and TRBJ1-5, is as follows: EADIYQTPRYLVIGTGKKITLECSQTMGHDKMYWYQQDPGMELHLIHYSYGVNSTEKGDLSSESTVSRIRTEHFPLTLESARPSHTSQYLCASSEFEGNQPQHFGDGTRLSIL.

The V gene is TRBV15, the J gene TRBJ1-4, with D possibly TRBD1 on 6 matching bases. The germline V gene has CDR1 LNHNV and CDR2 YYDKDF (reference sequence). The CDR3 is 16 residues long. Trimming took off 5 bases at V and 0 bases at J, with 13 bases between the two ends. Written as DNA, the CDR3 is TGTGCCACCAGCGGGGGGCTCTTAGCAACTAATGAAAAACTGTTTTTT. It is translated as CATSGGLLATNEKLFF.

This chain uses TRBV29-1 with TRBJ1-2; 8 bases fit TRBD1. There are 16 residues in the CDR3. V dropped 5 bases and J dropped 0; count of bases not matched to a gene: 11. CDR1 SQVTM and CDR2 ANQGSEA come from the germline V gene. The CDR3 DNA follows: TGCAGCGTTTCTCCACTGGGGACAGGTGCTAACTATGGCTACACCTTC. It translates to CSVSPLGTGANYGYTF.